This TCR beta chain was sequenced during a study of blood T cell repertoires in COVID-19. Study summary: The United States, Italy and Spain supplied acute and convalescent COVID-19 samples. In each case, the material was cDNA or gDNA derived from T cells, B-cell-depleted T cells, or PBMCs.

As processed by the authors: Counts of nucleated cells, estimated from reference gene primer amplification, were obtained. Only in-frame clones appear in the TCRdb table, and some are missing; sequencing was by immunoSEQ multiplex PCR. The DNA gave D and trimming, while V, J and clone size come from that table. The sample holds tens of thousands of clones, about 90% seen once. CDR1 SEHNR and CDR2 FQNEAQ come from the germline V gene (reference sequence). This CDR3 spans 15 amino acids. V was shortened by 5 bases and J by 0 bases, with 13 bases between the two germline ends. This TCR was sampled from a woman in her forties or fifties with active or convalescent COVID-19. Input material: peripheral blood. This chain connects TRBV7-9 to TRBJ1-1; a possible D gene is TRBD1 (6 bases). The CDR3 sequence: CASSGLDSMNTEAFF. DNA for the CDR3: TGTGCCAGCAGCGGACTGGACAGCATGAACACTGAAGCTTTCTTT.